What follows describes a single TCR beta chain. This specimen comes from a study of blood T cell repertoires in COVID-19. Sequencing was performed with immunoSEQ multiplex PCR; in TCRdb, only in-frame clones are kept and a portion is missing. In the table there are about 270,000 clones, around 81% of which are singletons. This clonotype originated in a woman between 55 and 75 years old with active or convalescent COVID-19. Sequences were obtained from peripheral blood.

CDR3 in DNA: TGTGCCAGTAGTACCCGGGACAGGGGATATGGCTACACCTTC. This gives the protein CASSTRDRGYGYTF. The chain recombines TRBV19 with TRBJ1-2, with 10 bases aligning to TRBD1. CDR1 and CDR2 (germline): LNHDA, SQIVND (reference sequence). CDR3 length equals 14 residues. V shed 4 bases and J 5 bases; nucleotides not matched to a gene: 4. Full variable domain (outside the CDR3, taken from reference TRBV19 and TRBJ1-2): DGGITQSPKYLFRKEGQNVTLSCEQNLNHDAMYWYRQDPGQGLRLIYYSQIVNDFQKGDIAEGYSVSREKKESFPLTVTSAQKNPTAFYLCASSTRDRGYGYTFGSGTRLTVV.